The sequence of this TCR beta chain was determined in a study of response to subunit inactivated influenza vaccine. This CDR3 is 14 amino acids long. The ends were cut back, 2 bases at V and 2 bases at J, with 8 bases in the middle. Germline V gene data show CDR1 as SEHNR and CDR2 as FQNEAQ (reference sequence). Study results and caveats: The authors suggested that few new T cells are recruited per seasonal influenza vaccination.

Using its own MiXCR run on the RT-PCR reads, TCRdb lists one record per CDR3 protein. The sample includes approximately 730,000 distinct CDR3 sequences, around 14% seen only once; the top ten take 6.5% to 8.5%. This clonotype has a count of ten or more. Its antigen is currently unknown. This chain links TRBV7-9 with TRBJ2-3; D gene uncertain. The sequences come from PBMCs from blood, collected 14 to 15 days before vaccination. The sequence was collected from a man in his fifties or sixties who received an inactivated influenza vaccine. The CDR3, as DNA: TGTGCCAGCAGCTTAAGCCGAATCACAGATACGCAGTATTTT. Translated: CASSLSRITDTQYF.